These 3 T cell receptor beta chains share one sample of origin, sequenced in a study of blood T cell repertoires in COVID-19. Clones were read by immunoSEQ multiplex PCR, and TCRdb kept only the in-frame ones, dropping some. The sample records 310,000 or so clones, approximately 90% being singletons. Sequencing was done on a sample of peripheral blood. The source is a woman aged 25 to 39 with COVID-19, enrolled during active disease.

This clone appeared once. The chain employs TRBV7-2 and TRBJ2-5, with no clear D. Deletions cut 1 base from V and 8 bases from J, with 11 bases between. Per germline, CDR1 SGHTA and CDR2 FQGNSA. The CDR3 runs to 13 residues. The CDR3 DNA reads TGTGCCAGCAGCTTAGAGTCGTTGAGTACCCAGTACTTC. Its protein is CASSLESLSTQYF.

The chain couples TRBV28 to TRBJ1-2; D is ambiguous. Per the germline V gene, CDR1 is MDHEN and CDR2 is SYDVKM. V was clipped by 7 bases and J by 0 bases, with 9 bases between them. The CDR3 contains 13 residues. This CDR3 reads CASIPSSNYGYTF. As DNA, the CDR3 is TGTGCCAGCATCCCCTCTTCTAACTATGGCTACACCTTC.

The rearrangement joins TRBV5-8 to TRBJ2-5, with 9 bases aligning to TRBD1. With 4 bases clipped from V and 4 bases from J, the junction kept 8 bases outside the gene matches. The CDR3 length is 15 residues. Germline CDR1 reads SGHTS; CDR2 reads YDEGEE. CDR3 in amino acids: CASSPGTGWRETQYF. In nucleotides, the CDR3 is TGTGCCAGCAGCCCGGGGACAGGGTGGAGAGAGACCCAGTACTTC.